This TCR beta chain stems from a study of T cell responses to AZD1222 COVID-19 vaccine. Turning to this clone: The antigen is unknown.

TCRdb's table, derived via immunoSEQ multiplex PCR, lists solely in-frame clones and lacks some. This sample yields around 150,000 clones, of which over 85% are seen a single time; 1.9% belongs to the top ten. Overall study findings and caveats: When two AZD1222 doses had been given, Spike-specific TCR breadth and depth rose. Donors in the cohort were predominantly white British and more often female, and clonal diversity was possibly underestimated.

Germline V gene data show CDR1 as SEHNR and CDR2 as FQNEAQ (reference sequence). CDR3 length: 12 amino acids. Trimming shortened V by 5 bases and J by 7 bases, and 11 bases separated the two germline ends. The V gene is TRBV7-9, the J gene TRBJ1-1, with D perhaps matching TRBD1 (5 bases). This TCR came from an adult in good health. The input for sequencing was peripheral blood, taken on day 0 of AZD1222 vaccination. CDR3 nucleotides: TGTGCCAGCAGCGGGGCCCGGTTTGAAGCTTTCTTT. Translation gives CASSGARFEAFF.